The clone carrying this T cell receptor beta chain has just one count. Its antigen is as yet unknown. Amplification used 60 Vbeta primers and 13 Jbeta primers. This table comes from immunoSEQ multiplex PCR, and its TCRdb copy is limited to in-frame clones, with some not included. Among approximately 180,000 clones listed, about 80% were seen once. This CDR3 comprises 12 residues. Germline CDR1 reads SEHNR; CDR2 reads FQNEAQ (reference sequence). With 6 bases removed from V and 1 base from J, the gap between germline ends came to 6 bases. The data are from a study of cytomegalovirus exposure and HLA in healthy donors. Study results and caveats: Researchers catalogued 164 TCR beta chains as cytomegalovirus-associated.

The origin of this receptor is a man in his forties in good health and CMV-seropositive. The rearrangement joins TRBV7-9 to TRBJ1-1; D is possibly TRBD1 (5 bases). The sample comprised PBMCs. The CDR3 region is CASRGGNTEAFF. CDR3 in DNA: TGTGCCAGCAGGGGGGGGAACACTGAAGCTTTCTTT.